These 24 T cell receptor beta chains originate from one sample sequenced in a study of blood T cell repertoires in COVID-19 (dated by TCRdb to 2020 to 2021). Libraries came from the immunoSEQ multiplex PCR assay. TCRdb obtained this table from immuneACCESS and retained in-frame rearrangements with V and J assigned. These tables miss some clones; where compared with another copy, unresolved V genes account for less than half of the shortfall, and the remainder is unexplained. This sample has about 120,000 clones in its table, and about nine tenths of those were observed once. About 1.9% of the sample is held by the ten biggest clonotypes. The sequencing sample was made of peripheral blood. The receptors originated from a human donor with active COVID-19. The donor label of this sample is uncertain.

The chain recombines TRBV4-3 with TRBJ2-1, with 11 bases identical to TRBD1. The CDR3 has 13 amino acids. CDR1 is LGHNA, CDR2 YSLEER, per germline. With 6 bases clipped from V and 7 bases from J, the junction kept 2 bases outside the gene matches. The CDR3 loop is CASRDRGLNEQFF. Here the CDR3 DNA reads TGCGCCAGCAGGGACAGGGGGCTAAATGAGCAGTTCTTC.

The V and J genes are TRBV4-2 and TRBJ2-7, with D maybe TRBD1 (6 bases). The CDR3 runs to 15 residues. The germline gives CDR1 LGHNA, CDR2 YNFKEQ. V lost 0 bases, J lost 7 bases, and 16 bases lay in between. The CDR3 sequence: CASSQDVSPRGEQYF. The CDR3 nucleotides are TGTGCCAGCAGCCAAGATGTATCCCCCAGGGGAGAGCAGTACTTC.

CDR3 coding DNA: TGTGCCAGCAGCTTCCAAGCGGGGGGCACAGATACGCAGTATTTT. Translating it yields CASSFQAGGTDTQYF. The chain recombines TRBV7-6 with TRBJ2-3; TRBD2 agrees at 8 bases. Germline V lookup: CDR1 SGHVS, CDR2 FNYEAQ. The V gene end was trimmed by 3 bases and the J gene end by 1 base; junction bases not matched to a gene: 3. The CDR3 is made up of 15 amino acids.

For the CDR3, the DNA is TGTGCCAGTAGTCCCGGGGATCGTCATGAGCAGTTCTTC. This translates into CASSPGDRHEQFF. The J gene is TRBJ2-1, the V gene TRBV19; TRBD2 is a possible D gene (5 bases). Looked up from germline, CDR1 is LNHDA and CDR2 is SQIVND (reference sequence). This CDR3 has 13 amino acids. Trimming shortened V by 5 bases and J by 8 bases, and 13 bases separated the two germline ends.

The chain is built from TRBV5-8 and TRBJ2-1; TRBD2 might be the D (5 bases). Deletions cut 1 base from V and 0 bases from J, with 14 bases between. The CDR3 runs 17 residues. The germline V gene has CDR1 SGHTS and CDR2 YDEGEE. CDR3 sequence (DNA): TGTGCCAGCAGCTTGAAGAGGGCAGCCGTCTCCTACAATGAGCAGTTCTTC. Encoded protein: CASSLKRAAVSYNEQFF.

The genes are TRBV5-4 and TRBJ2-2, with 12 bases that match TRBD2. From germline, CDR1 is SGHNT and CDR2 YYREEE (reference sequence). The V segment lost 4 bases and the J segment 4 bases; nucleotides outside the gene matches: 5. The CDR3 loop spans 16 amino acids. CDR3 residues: CASSQASGGATGELFF. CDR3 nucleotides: TGTGCCAGCAGCCAGGCTAGCGGGGGGGCCACCGGGGAGCTGTTTTTT. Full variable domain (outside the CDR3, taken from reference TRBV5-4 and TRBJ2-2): ETGVTQSPTHLIKTRGQQVTLRCSSQSGHNTVSWYQQALGQGPQFIFQYYREEENGRGNFPPRFSGLQFPNYSSELNVNALELDDSALYLCASSQASGGATGELFFGEGSRLTVL.

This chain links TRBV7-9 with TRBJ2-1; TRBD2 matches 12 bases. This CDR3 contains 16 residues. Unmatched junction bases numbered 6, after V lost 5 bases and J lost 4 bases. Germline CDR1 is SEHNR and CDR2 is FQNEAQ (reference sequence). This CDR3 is CASSAPSGGAYNEQFF. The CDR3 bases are TGTGCCAGCAGCGCCCCTAGCGGGGGGGCTTACAATGAGCAGTTCTTC.

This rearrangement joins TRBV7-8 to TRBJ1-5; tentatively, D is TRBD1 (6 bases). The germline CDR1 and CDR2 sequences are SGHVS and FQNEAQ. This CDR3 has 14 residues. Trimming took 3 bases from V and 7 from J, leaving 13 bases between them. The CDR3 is CASSLETGLQPQHF. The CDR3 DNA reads TGTGCCAGCAGCTTGGAGACAGGACTCCAGCCCCAGCATTTT. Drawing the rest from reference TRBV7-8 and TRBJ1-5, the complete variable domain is GAGVSQSPRYKVAKRGQDVALRCDPISGHVSLFWYQQALGQGPEFLTYFQNEAQLDKSGLPSDRFFAERPEGSVSTLKIQRTQQEDSAVYLCASSLETGLQPQHFGDGTRLSIL.

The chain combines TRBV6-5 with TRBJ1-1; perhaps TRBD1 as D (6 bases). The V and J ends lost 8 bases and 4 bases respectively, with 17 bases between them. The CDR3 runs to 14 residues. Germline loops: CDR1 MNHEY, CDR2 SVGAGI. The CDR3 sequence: CASAVLGGVTEAFF. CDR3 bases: TGTGCCAGCGCCGTTCTAGGGGGAGTCACTGAAGCTTTCTTT.

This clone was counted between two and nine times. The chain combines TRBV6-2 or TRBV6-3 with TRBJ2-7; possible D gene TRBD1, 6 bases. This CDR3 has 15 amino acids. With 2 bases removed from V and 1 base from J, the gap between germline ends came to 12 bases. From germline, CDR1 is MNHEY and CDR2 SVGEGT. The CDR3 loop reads CASSYGRQASYEQYF. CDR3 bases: TGTGCCAGCAGTTACGGTCGACAGGCGTCCTACGAGCAGTACTTC.

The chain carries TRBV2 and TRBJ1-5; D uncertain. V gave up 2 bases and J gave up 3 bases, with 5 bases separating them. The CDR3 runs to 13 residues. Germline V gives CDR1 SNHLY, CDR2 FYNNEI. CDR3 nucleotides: TGTGCCAGCAGTGAAAGCGTCAATCAGCCCCAGCATTTT. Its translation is CASSESVNQPQHF.

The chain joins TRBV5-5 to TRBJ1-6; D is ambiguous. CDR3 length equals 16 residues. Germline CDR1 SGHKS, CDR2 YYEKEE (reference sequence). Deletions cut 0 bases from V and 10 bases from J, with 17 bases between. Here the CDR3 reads CASSLVSQAGNSPLHF. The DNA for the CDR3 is TGTGCCAGCAGCTTGGTCTCCCAGGCCGGTAACTCACCCCTCCACTTT.

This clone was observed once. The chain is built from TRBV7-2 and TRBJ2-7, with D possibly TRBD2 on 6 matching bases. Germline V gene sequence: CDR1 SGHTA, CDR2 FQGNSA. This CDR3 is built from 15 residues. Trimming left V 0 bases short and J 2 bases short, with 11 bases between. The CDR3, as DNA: TGTGCCAGCAGCTTAGCGCGTAGCGGAACCTACGAGCAGTACTTC. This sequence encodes CASSLARSGTYEQYF.

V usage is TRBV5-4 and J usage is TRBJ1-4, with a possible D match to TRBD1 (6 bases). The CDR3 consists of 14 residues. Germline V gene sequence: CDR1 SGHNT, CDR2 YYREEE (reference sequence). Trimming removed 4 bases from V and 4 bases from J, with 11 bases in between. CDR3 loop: CASSLGQINEKLFF. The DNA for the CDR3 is TGTGCCAGCAGCCTGGGACAAATTAATGAAAAACTGTTTTTT.

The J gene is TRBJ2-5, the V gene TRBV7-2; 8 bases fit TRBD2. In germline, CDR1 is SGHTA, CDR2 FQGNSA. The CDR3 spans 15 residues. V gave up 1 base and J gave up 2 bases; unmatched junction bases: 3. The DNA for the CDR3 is TGTGCCAGCAGCTTAGACCGGGGGGGGCAAGAGACCCAGTACTTC. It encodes CASSLDRGGQETQYF.

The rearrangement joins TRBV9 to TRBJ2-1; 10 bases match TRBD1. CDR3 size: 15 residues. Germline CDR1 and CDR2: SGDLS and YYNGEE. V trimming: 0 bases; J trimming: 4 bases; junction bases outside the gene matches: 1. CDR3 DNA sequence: TGTGCCAGCAGCGTAGCGGGACAGGGGTACAATGAGCAGTTCTTC. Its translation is CASSVAGQGYNEQFF.

The CDR3, as DNA: TGTGCCAGCAGTCCACGAGGTAGCTACAATGAGCAGTTCTTC. This gives the protein CASSPRGSYNEQFF. The chain uses TRBV27 and TRBJ2-1; D ambiguous. V lost 5 bases, J lost 3 bases, and 11 bases lay in between. The CDR3 runs 14 residues. Germline lookup yields CDR1 MNHEY and CDR2 SMNVEV (reference sequence).

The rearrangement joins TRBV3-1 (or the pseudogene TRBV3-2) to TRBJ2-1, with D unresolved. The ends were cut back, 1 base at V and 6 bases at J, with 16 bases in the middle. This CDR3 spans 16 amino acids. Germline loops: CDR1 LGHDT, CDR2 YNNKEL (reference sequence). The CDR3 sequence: CASSQALRIAINEQFF. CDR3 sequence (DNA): TGTGCCAGCAGCCAAGCTCTCAGAATAGCAATCAATGAGCAGTTCTTC.

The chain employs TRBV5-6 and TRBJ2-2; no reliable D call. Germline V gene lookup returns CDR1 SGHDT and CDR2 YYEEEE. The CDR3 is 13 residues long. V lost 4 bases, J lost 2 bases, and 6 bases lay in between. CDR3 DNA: TGTGCCAGCAGCCCCCCAAACACCGGGGAGCTGTTTTTT. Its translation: CASSPPNTGELFF.

CDR3 sequence reads: CASGLVQRRTRTDTQYF. The CDR3 DNA sequence: TGTGCTAGTGGTTTGGTACAGCGAAGGACTCGCACAGATACGCAGTATTTT. The chain recombines TRBV12-5 with TRBJ2-3; D perhaps matches TRBD2 (5 bases). CDR1 and CDR2 from the germline V gene are LGHNT and FRNRAP. Trimming pared 0 bases from V and 1 base from J, leaving 14 bases between. CDR3 size: 17 residues.

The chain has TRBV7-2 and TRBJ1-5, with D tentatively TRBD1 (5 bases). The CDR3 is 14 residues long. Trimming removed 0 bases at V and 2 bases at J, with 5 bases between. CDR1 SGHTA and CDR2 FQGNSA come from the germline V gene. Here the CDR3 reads CASSLAGGNQPQHF. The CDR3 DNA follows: TGTGCCAGCAGCTTAGCAGGGGGCAATCAGCCCCAGCATTTT.

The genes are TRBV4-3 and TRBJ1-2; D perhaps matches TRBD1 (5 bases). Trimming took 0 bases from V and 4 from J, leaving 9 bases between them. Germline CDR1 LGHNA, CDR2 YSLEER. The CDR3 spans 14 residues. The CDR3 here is CASSQDLDTYGYTF. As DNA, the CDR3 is TGCGCCAGCAGCCAAGATCTGGACACCTATGGCTACACCTTC.

CDR3 DNA sequence: TGTGCCAGCAGTGAAAGCGGGGGGGCCGCAGATACGCAGTATTTT. This translates into CASSESGGAADTQYF. This chain links TRBV25-1 with TRBJ2-3; 10 positions match TRBD2. The germline V gene encodes CDR1 MGHDK and CDR2 SYGVNS. V shed 2 bases, J shed 4 bases, and the junction held 3 bases outside the gene matches. CDR3 size: 15 residues.

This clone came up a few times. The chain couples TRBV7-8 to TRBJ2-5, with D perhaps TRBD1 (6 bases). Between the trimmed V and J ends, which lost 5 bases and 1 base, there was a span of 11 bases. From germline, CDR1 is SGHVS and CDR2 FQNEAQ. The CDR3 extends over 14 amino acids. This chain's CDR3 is CASSPTGLQETQYF. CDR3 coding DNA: TGTGCCAGCAGCCCGACAGGTCTCCAAGAGACCCAGTACTTC.